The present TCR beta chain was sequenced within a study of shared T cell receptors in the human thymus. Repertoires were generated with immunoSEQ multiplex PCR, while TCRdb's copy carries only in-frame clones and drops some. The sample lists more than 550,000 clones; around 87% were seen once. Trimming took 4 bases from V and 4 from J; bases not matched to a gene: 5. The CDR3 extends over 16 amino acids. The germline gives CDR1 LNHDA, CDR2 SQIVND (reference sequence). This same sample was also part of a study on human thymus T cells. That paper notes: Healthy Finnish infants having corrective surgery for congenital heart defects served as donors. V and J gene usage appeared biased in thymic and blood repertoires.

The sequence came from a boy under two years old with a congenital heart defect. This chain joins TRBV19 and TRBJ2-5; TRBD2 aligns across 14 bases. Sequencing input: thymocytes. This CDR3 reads CASSSATSGGAETQYF. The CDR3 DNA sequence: TGTGCCAGTAGTAGCGCGACTAGCGGGGGGGCAGAGACCCAGTACTTC.